This TCR beta chain was captured in a study of T cell responses to AZD1222 COVID-19 vaccine (dated by TCRdb to 2020 to 2023). Regarding the complete study: TCR sequencing covered some 240 trial participants: 207 given two doses of AZD1222 and 26 given two doses of MenACWY control vaccine. Trial participants were enrolled into age subgroups of 18-55, 56-69 and 70-plus years, which contained around 140, 26 and 57 TCR-sequenced participants, respectively. Results and caveats for the whole study, not just this receptor: Because no day 14 peak-response samples were available, the repertoires could be characterized only after the peak T cell response. After two AZD1222 doses, spike-specific TCR breadth and depth were significantly higher than at day 0 and than in MenACWY recipients. Conclusions about previously exposed vaccinees were limited because only a handful of AZD1222 recipients were SARS-CoV-2 seropositive at baseline. Reportedly, almost half of the unique spike-specific TCRs recognized epitopes lying outside the regions that are mutated in the B.1.351 and B.1.1.7 variants. In the small 56-69-year group, the increase in depth fell short of significance, most likely because of low power. CD4 TCRs associated with the vaccine covered the entire spike protein, and the dominant responses were in regions 160-218 and 743-854. Participants were mostly white British, with more females than males. The authors suggested clonal diversity may have been underestimated.

Clipping removes 6 bases from V and 9 bases from J, with 5 as the unmatched junction base count. Per the germline V gene, SNHLY is the CDR1 and FYNNEI is the CDR2. Inclusive of the bounding cysteine and phenylalanine, the CDR3 is 14 residues long. Only the CDR3 portion is preserved as DNA: 42 bases, with reading frame beginning at the first base. The time point label of this sample denotes: about 28 days (+/-7) after the second vaccine dose. AZD1222 recipients whose second dose came at about 4 weeks and those whose second dose came at about 12 weeks were combined into one group, since spike-specific TCR depth and breadth did not differ between the two schedules. Vaccinee samples came from UK trials COV001 and COV002, including a single-blind randomized controlled phase 2/3 trial of AZD1222 (ChAdOx1 nCoV-19) in healthy adults. For TCRbeta chain sequencing, PBMC samples were collected from trial participants at day 0 and at day 28 after the second dose.

The CDR3 regions of human TCRbeta chains were subjected to immunosequencing. As for the original processing: TCRs in the repertoires were compared against a reference library of SARS-CoV-2-specific TCRs that had been generated with the MIRA antigen-specificity platform. Breadth was defined as the fraction of unique TCRs that were SARS-CoV-2-associated, and depth was defined as the fraction of total T cells that were SARS-CoV-2-associated. Using the MIRA data, every spike-specific TCR was mapped to the spike region that the TCR reacted to and assigned to either a CD4 or a CD8 class. Log10-transformed breadth and depth values were compared by one-way ANOVA with Sidak's multiple comparisons tests. TCRdb retrieved this table from immuneACCESS and kept in-frame rearrangements only. Not all clones are present; in checked studies, unresolved V genes account for under half, and no reason is known for the remainder. V and J calls and clone size are given by that table; D and trimming were obtained from the DNA. Across this sample there are 150,000 to 200,000 clones, with 90% seen only once. 5% to 6.5% of the sample belongs to the ten largest clones.

To note about this clone: The antigen it recognizes is unknown. No clone much larger than this one lies a single base away; base qualities are absent.

Specimen: peripheral blood, collected 28 days after the second AZD1222 dose. This TCR came from an adult who received the AZD1222 COVID-19 vaccine. The sequence joins TRBV2 to TRBJ1-6; TRBD1 matches 10 bases in the middle. This receptor has the CDR3 CASSSGQGSSPLHF. The nucleotide sequence is TGTGCCAGCAGCTCGGGACAGGGGAGTTCACCCCTCCACTTT.